This is a list of T cell receptor beta chains from one sample in a study of shared clonotypes between healthy human individuals. TCRdb's table, derived via immunoSEQ multiplex PCR, lists solely in-frame clones and lacks some. The table lists about 2 million clones, 95% of them singletons. Sequences were obtained from naive CD4+ T cells sorted from blood. The receptors originated from a man in his late teens or twenties in good health. Each CDR3 is given with its conserved first and last residue. Each record gives: D gene, V gene, J gene, clone size, CDR3 protein, CDR3 DNA. A D gene is named only where the DNA matches it firmly. Size tells how often a clone was seen (once, few, many) or the class of an expanded clone, and some rows leave it out.

TRBD1	TRBV18	TRBJ2-7	NA	CASSPGTGNYEQYF	TGTGCCAGCTCACCCGGGACAGGGAACTACGAGCAGTACTTC
NA	TRBV30	TRBJ1-2	NA	CACLGGGHYGYTF	TGTGCCTGCCTAGGGGGGGGTCACTATGGCTACACCTTC
NA	TRBV6-5	TRBJ2-2	NA	CASSSSGANTGELFF	TGTGCCAGCAGTTCAAGCGGAGCGAACACCGGGGAGCTGTTTTTT
NA	TRBV12-5	TRBJ1-2	NA	CASGFTQENQGSLGVADGYTF	TGTGCTAGTGGTTTCACACAAGAAAATCAGGGGTCCCTAGGGGTTGCGGATGGCTACACCTTC
NA	TRBV18	TRBJ1-1	NA	CASSPYRTDIGSAFF	TGTGCCAGCTCACCATACCGGACGGATATTGGGTCTGCTTTCTTT
NA	TRBV7-7	TRBJ2-3	NA	CASSPGKGDTQYF	TGTGCTAGCAGCCCAGGGAAGGGGGATACGCAGTATTTT
NA	TRBV6-1	TRBJ2-3	NA	CASSEGGFQKDTQYF	TGTGCCAGCAGTGAAGGAGGTTTCCAGAAAGATACGCAGTATTTT
NA	TRBV4-1	TRBJ2-1	NA	CASSQGPAQSSYNEQFF	TGCGCCAGCAGCCAAGGTCCAGCACAGAGCTCCTACAATGAGCAGTTCTTC
NA	TRBV30	TRBJ1-5	few	CAWSTGQPQHF	TGTGCCTGGAGTACGGGACAGCCCCAGCATTTT
TRBD2	TRBV4-3	TRBJ2-7	NA	CASSQELVAGVNEQYF	TGCGCCAGCAGCCAAGAGTTGGTAGCGGGAGTAAACGAGCAGTACTTC
NA	TRBV6-5	TRBJ2-7	NA	CASSYGTDRNEQYF	TGTGCCAGCAGTTATGGTACGGACAGAAACGAGCAGTACTTC
NA	TRBV4-1	TRBJ2-7	NA	CASSQQTGPAYEQYF	TGCGCCAGCAGCCAACAGACAGGACCCGCCTACGAGCAGTACTTC
TRBD1	TRBV5-4	TRBJ2-4	NA	CASSLTGQGSSRNIQYF	TGTGCCAGCAGCTTGACCGGACAGGGGTCCTCCAGGAACATTCAGTACTTC
NA	TRBV4-1	TRBJ1-4	NA	CASSQTWWGNNEKLFF	TGCGCCAGCAGCCAGACCTGGTGGGGCAATAATGAAAAACTGTTTTTT
TRBD2	TRBV18	TRBJ2-7	NA	CASSPGVLAGGVYEQYF	TGTGCCAGCTCACCTGGGGTCCTAGCGGGAGGAGTCTACGAGCAGTACTTC
NA	TRBV28	TRBJ1-2	NA	CASRAINYGYTF	TGTGCCAGCAGGGCTATTAACTATGGCTACACCTTC
NA	TRBV7-6	TRBJ2-6	NA	CASSPGSPGANVLTF	TGTGCCAGCAGCCCGGGGTCCCCTGGGGCCAACGTCCTGACTTTC
NA	TRBV7-6	TRBJ2-2	NA	CASSISPNTGELFF	TGTGCCAGCAGCATAAGTCCGAACACCGGGGAGCTGTTTTTT
NA	TRBV7-2	TRBJ2-7	once	CASSLAGLAEQYF	TGTGCCAGCAGCTTAGCCGGACTCGCCGAGCAGTACTTC
NA	TRBV30	TRBJ1-4	NA	CAWTGVNEKLFF	TGTGCCTGGACTGGGGTTAATGAAAAACTGTTTTTT
TRBD1	TRBV29-1	TRBJ1-2	NA	CSAKGQGNGYTF	TGCAGCGCCAAAGGACAGGGTAATGGCTACACCTTC
TRBD2	TRBV7-9	TRBJ2-1	once	CASTVKTLAGGYNEQFF	TGTGCCAGCACCGTGAAAACCCTAGCGGGAGGGTACAATGAGCAGTTCTTC
NA	TRBV2	TRBJ2-2	NA	CASGRQKMAGELFF	TGTGCCAGCGGACGGCAGAAAATGGCCGGGGAGCTGTTTTTT
TRBD1	TRBV30	TRBJ1-5	NA	CACTTGGINQPQHF	TGTGCCTGTACTACAGGGGGCATCAATCAGCCCCAGCATTTT
NA	TRBV6-1	TRBJ2-7	NA	CASTSWGSSYEQYF	TGTGCCAGCACGTCGTGGGGCAGTTCCTACGAGCAGTACTTC
NA	TRBV7-2	TRBJ2-7	NA	CASSLYQRSYEQYF	TGTGCCAGCAGCTTATATCAGCGGTCCTACGAGCAGTACTTC
NA	TRBV7-2	TRBJ1-5	NA	CASSYSPGNNQPQHF	TGTGCCAGCAGCTACTCACCAGGTAACAATCAGCCCCAGCATTTT
TRBD2	TRBV6-5	TRBJ2-1	NA	CASRLAGGPHNEQFF	TGTGCCAGCAGACTAGCGGGAGGGCCTCATAATGAGCAGTTCTTC
NA	TRBV7-8	TRBJ2-7	once	CASSLAGAGHSYEQYF	TGTGCCAGCAGCTTAGCAGGGGCAGGCCACTCCTACGAGCAGTACTTC
NA	TRBV10-1	TRBJ2-7	NA	CASSDRPGGAYEQYF	TGCGCCAGCAGTGATCGGCCTGGGGGCGCCTACGAGCAGTACTTC
NA	TRBV5-1	TRBJ2-7	NA	CASSGGASEQYF	TGCGCCAGCAGCGGAGGAGCGTCCGAGCAGTACTTC
NA	TRBV7-2	TRBJ1-4	NA	CASSLFDREKLFF	TGTGCCAGCAGCTTATTCGATCGGGAAAAACTGTTTTTT
NA	TRBV10-1	TRBJ2-5	NA	CASSGGSQETQYF	TGCGCCAGCAGTGGGGGTTCCCAAGAGACCCAGTACTTC
NA	TRBV19	TRBJ2-7	NA	CASSRDGTPSYEQYF	TGTGCCAGTAGTAGGGACGGGACCCCTTCCTACGAGCAGTACTTC
TRBD2	TRBV4-2	TRBJ2-7	NA	CASSQTGTSGGISYEQYF	TGTGCCAGCAGCCAAACCGGGACTAGCGGGGGAATATCCTACGAGCAGTACTTC
NA	TRBV5-4	TRBJ2-1	NA	CASSLDRLGEQFF	TGTGCCAGCAGCTTGGATCGACTTGGTGAGCAGTTCTTC
NA	TRBV7-3	TRBJ2-6	once	CASSLSPGRTEFSGANVLTF	TGTGCCAGCAGCTTATCTCCAGGGCGGACCGAATTCTCTGGGGCCAACGTCCTGACTTTC
TRBD1	TRBV25-1	TRBJ1-6	NA	CASSVTGDYNSPLHF	TGTGCCAGCAGTGTGACAGGGGACTATAATTCACCCCTCCACTTT
NA	TRBV5-4	TRBJ1-4	once	CASSYDSNEKLFF	TGTGCCAGCAGCTATGACAGTAATGAAAAACTGTTTTTT
NA	TRBV5-1	TRBJ2-5	NA	CASSLASRETQYF	TGCGCCAGCAGCTTGGCTAGTCGTGAGACCCAGTACTTC
NA	TRBV18	TRBJ2-3	NA	CASSPSPPPDTQYF	TGTGCCAGCTCACCATCTCCCCCGCCCGATACGCAGTATTTT
NA	TRBV29-1	TRBJ1-1	NA	CSVEEGGTEAFF	TGCAGCGTTGAAGAGGGTGGCACTGAAGCTTTCTTT
NA	TRBV6-5	TRBJ2-7	NA	CASSRQSSYEQYF	TGTGCCAGCAGTCGTCAGAGCTCCTACGAGCAGTACTTC
NA	TRBV5-6	TRBJ2-6	NA	CASSFTPSGANVLTF	TGTGCCAGCAGCTTCACTCCATCTGGGGCCAACGTCCTGACTTTC
NA	TRBV6-5	TRBJ1-3	NA	CASSLDFGNTIYF	TGTGCCAGCAGCTTGGACTTCGGAAACACCATATATTTT
NA	TRBV6-6	TRBJ2-7	NA	CASSYTGTGGEQYF	TGTGCCAGCAGTTATACCGGGACTGGGGGCGAGCAGTACTTC
TRBD1	TRBV6-5	TRBJ1-2	NA	CASSTWTGANYGYTF	TGTGCCAGCAGTACCTGGACAGGGGCTAACTATGGCTACACCTTC
NA	TRBV9	TRBJ1-2	NA	CASSVGPNYGYTF	TGTGCCAGCAGCGTGGGTCCTAACTATGGCTACACCTTC
NA	TRBV5-1	TRBJ1-5	NA	CASSPGGTNSNQPQHF	TGCGCCAGCAGCCCCGGAGGGACTAATAGCAATCAGCCCCAGCATTTT
NA	TRBV6-1	TRBJ1-5	NA	CASSQQGNSNQPQHF	TGTGCCAGCAGCCAACAGGGAAATAGCAATCAGCCCCAGCATTTT
NA	TRBV7-2	TRBJ2-3	NA	CASSLAQSRADTQYF	TGTGCCAGCAGCTTAGCGCAGAGCAGGGCAGATACGCAGTATTTT
NA	TRBV5-1	TRBJ2-7	once	CASSSGGFGEQYF	TGCGCCAGCAGCTCAGGAGGATTTGGCGAGCAGTACTTC
TRBD1	TRBV5-1	TRBJ1-6	NA	CASSLRQGSDNSPLHF	TGCGCCAGCAGCTTGCGACAGGGGTCCGATAATTCACCCCTCCACTTT
TRBD2	TRBV18	TRBJ2-1	NA	CASSQGTSTNEQFF	TGTGCCAGCTCACAGGGGACTAGCACCAATGAGCAGTTCTTC